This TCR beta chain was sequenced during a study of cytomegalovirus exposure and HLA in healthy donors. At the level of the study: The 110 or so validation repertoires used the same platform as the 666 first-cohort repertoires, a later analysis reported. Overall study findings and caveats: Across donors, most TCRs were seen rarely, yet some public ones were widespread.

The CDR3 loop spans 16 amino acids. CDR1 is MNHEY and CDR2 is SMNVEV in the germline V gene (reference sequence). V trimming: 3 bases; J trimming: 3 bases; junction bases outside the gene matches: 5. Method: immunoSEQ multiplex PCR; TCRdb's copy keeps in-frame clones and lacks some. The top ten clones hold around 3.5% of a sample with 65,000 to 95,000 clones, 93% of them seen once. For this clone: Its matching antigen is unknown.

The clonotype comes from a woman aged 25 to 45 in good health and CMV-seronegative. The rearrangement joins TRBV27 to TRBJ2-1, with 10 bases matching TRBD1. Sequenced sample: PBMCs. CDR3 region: CASSFRQGANYNEQFF. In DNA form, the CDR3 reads TGTGCCAGCAGTTTCCGACAGGGGGCGAACTACAATGAGCAGTTCTTC.